This entry features one TCR beta chain sequence. The sample holds a few counts of this clone. There is no known antigen for this receptor. Qualities for individual bases were not recorded, and no much larger clone is one base off. These data originate in a study of beta chain features in type 1 diabetes (dated by TCRdb to 2016 to 2019). Turning to the overall study: Patients and healthy donors did not differ in mean age, gender distribution, total cell number or subset yield. In the study, TCRB repertoires of sorted circulating CD4+ T cell subsets from recently diagnosed type 1 diabetes patients were compared with those of matched healthy donors. A total of 85 million to 140 million sorted cells were examined across all samples, and the number of cells per subset was strongly correlated with RNA yield. Regulatory and stem cell-like memory subsets were isolated from only 8 patients and roughly eight healthy donors, whereas naive and central memory subsets came from all 30 or so donors. Overall study outcomes, separate from this receptor: Naive, central memory and regulatory TCRB repertoires appeared more similar among patients than among healthy donors. Type 1 diabetes patients showed a moderate but significant shortening of TCRB CDR3 length in all four CD4+ subsets. At VDJ recombination sites, type 1 diabetes patients had fewer insertions and more deleted nucleotides, which implies abnormalities in thymic rearrangement. Shorter templates might be favored by PCR, yet because patient and control samples were amplified and corrected together, any such skew would affect both groups equally. Because cDNA was sequenced instead of genomic DNA, highly expressing activated cells could be over-represented, though the groups showed no difference in activation or CD3 levels. Only small numbers of individuals were included in the HLA sub-analyses, which left unresolved whether HLA type had any influence on TCRB rearrangement.

The entire isolated RNA was reverse transcribed using the High Capacity cDNA Reverse Transcription Kit, and thus expressed TCRB transcripts were sequenced. Naive, central memory and regulatory T cell samples underwent deep immunoSEQ sequencing, averaging roughly 3.5 million total reads per sample. Sorted cells were lysed in RLT buffer and RNA was extracted with DNase-treated RNeasy Micro or Mini kits, depending on cell number. To prevent cross-contamination, each cell subset was processed individually, whereas patient and healthy donor samples were processed jointly. TCRB sequences were amplified from cDNA with the immunoSEQ multiplex PCR, producing 87-bp fragments spanning the CDR3 region. Sequencing of the amplicons was performed on the Illumina HiSeq platform. Concerning the study's data processing: Synthetic template baselines were used to correct PCR bias computationally, reads within Hamming distance 2 were collapsed, and singletons that could not be merged were discarded. Reads were aligned against IMGT to assign V, D and J genes, CDR3 length and insertions or deletions at six rearrangement sites. Within each subset, clonotype counts were normalized to sorted cell number, after which true diversity and Gini coefficients were computed with the tcR R package. The overlap coefficient, calculated on TCRB nucleotide sequences, was used to quantify repertoire sharing. As a proxy for the pre-selection repertoire, out-of-frame TCRB sequences from naive cells were analyzed. The table comes from immuneACCESS by way of TCRdb, which keeps in-frame sequences with V and J called. Part of the clones is missing from these tables; in studies checked, under half for an unresolved V gene and the rest for unknown reasons. The DNA was the basis for D and trimming; V, J and clone size are from that table. Here the sample has 230,000 or so clones; 16% occur a single time. In total, the top ten clones hold roughly 0.08% of the sample.

From the cysteine through the phenylalanine, the CDR3 covers 12 amino acids. Only CDR3 DNA remains: 36 bases, in frame from the first base. CDR1 is given as SQVTM and CDR2 as ANQGSEA, both from the germline V gene. The V and J ends are trimmed by 5 bases and 5 bases, leaving 12 bases between them. Each donor gave one peripheral blood draw, averaging approximately 0.12 L, which was collected into heparinised tubes. Naive, central memory, regulatory and stem cell-like memory CD4+ T cells were sorted on a BD FACSAria II using a panel including CD45RO, CCR7, CD25, CD127, CD95 and CD27. All sorted populations exceeded 95% purity. PBMCs were isolated right away by Lymphoprep density gradient centrifugation and were stained directly, without culture. Samples were stained and sorted in pairs, with one healthy donor and one patient per experiment, so that batch effects were minimized.

Sequenced material: naive CD4+ T cells from blood. Explained via the paper, the cell subset or site label denotes: true naive CD4+ T cells. The receptor comes from a man aged 25-40 years with type 1 diabetes. The chain joins TRBV29-1 to TRBJ2-5, with the D gene not clear enough to name. CDR3 sequence: CSVLLGLETQYF. The bases are TGCAGCGTTTTGTTAGGGCTGGAGACCCAGTACTTC.